This T cell receptor beta chain emerged from a study of radiotherapy plus CTLA-4 blockade in lung cancer. On the study more broadly: Overall, 18% of patients showed an objective response, while roughly 28% attained disease control. Study-wide results and limits: Radiotherapy with ipilimumab was followed by blood expansion of tumor-derived clones. Response was reportedly best predicted by early blood T cell clone dynamics, with interferon-beta.

The length of the CDR3 is 15 residues. Per the germline V gene, CDR1 is MGHDK and CDR2 is SYGVNS. V shed 2 bases and J 8 bases; nucleotides not matched to a gene: 9. Some clones are missing from TCRdb's copy, which holds only in-frame ones; the method was immunoSEQ multiplex PCR. The repertoire includes 60,000 to 85,000 clones, around 84% of them detected once, and around 1% sits in the top ten. Worth noting for this clone: As yet, its antigen is unknown.

The study gave focal radiation plus ipilimumab CTLA-4 blockade to patients with chemo-refractory metastatic non-small-cell lung cancer. The chain uses TRBV25-1 and TRBJ1-3, with 7 bases that match TRBD1. This sample comprised peripheral blood, obtained from a patient treated with radiotherapy plus ipilimumab. The receptor's source is a human donor with non-small cell lung cancer who had stable disease on radiotherapy plus ipilimumab. The CDR3 DNA reads TGTGCCAGCAGTGAAGAAAGGGGGCCAAGGGACACCATATATTTT. It codes for CASSEERGPRDTIYF.